This T cell receptor beta chain was sequenced for a study of shared clonotypes between healthy human individuals. Study details: Participating donors consisted of two women and a few men aged 18 to 49.

Sequencing was performed with immunoSEQ multiplex PCR; in TCRdb, only in-frame clones are kept and a portion is missing. This table has more than 1.2 million clones, roughly 98.5% appearing once. The donors, healthy adults who were HIV-negative, had experienced no recent acute infections or vaccinations. V gave up 0 bases and J gave up 3 bases, with 18 bases separating them. CDR1 is KGHSH and CDR2 is LQKENI in the germline V gene. This CDR3 comprises 17 residues. The sample consisted of naive CD4+ T cells sorted from blood. Stated subset: CD45RA+ positively selected. This TCR was sampled from a young man in good health. This chain connects TRBV18 to TRBJ2-7, with D perhaps assigned TRBD1 or TRBD2 (9 bases each). CDR3 sequence reads: CASSPPTGGLARYEQYF. DNA of the CDR3: TGTGCCAGCTCACCACCGACAGGGGGACTAGCTCGCTACGAGCAGTACTTC.